This TCR beta chain was captured in a study of cytomegalovirus exposure and HLA in healthy donors. Notes on the study in general: Most TCR sequences were seen very rarely across donors, but some public TCRs occurred in many. Confirmation was obtained in vitro that three CMV-associated chains are specific for CMV antigens. The study recorded more than 150 TCR beta chains that were cytomegalovirus-associated.

Comments on this clone: What it binds is unknown.

Clones were sequenced by immunoSEQ multiplex PCR, and TCRdb holds only the in-frame ones, with some missing. The table records over 200,000 clones, roughly 85% of them present only once. Separate from the roughly 670-subject first cohort, the approximately 130-subject validation cohort was the one that the donors belonged to. The receptor's source is a woman younger than 35 in good health and CMV-seronegative. Sequencing used PBMCs.

The CDR3 bases are TGTGCCAGCAGCTACAGGGATTCCGGGACCCAGTACTTC. Translated, it gives CASSYRDSGTQYF. The chain uses TRBV4-2 and TRBJ2-5; maybe TRBD1 (6 bases). Germline V gene data show CDR1 as LGHNA and CDR2 as YNFKEQ. Trimming took off 5 bases at V and 7 bases at J, with 14 bases between the two ends. The CDR3 is made up of 13 amino acids.